Listed below are T cell receptor beta chains from one sample, sequenced in a study of cytomegalovirus exposure and HLA in healthy donors. Produced via immunoSEQ multiplex PCR; TCRdb's table is partial and in-frame only. The sample lists about 120,000 clones, 15% occurring once. Sequencing was done on a sample of PBMCs. The origin of the receptors is a woman under 30 in good health and CMV-seronegative. Both conserved end residues are part of each CDR3. A D gene is named only where the DNA matches it firmly. Size is omitted from some rows. Given values are once, few, many or a class for expanded clones.

TRBV7-3	NA	TRBJ2-7	TRBD1	CASSLTGDRSYEQYF	TGTGCCAGCAGCTTAACGGGGGACAGGAGCTACGAGCAGTACTTC
TRBV2	NA	TRBJ1-2	TRBD1	CASSEWTGNYGYTF	TGTGCCAGCAGTGAGTGGACAGGGAACTATGGCTACACCTTC
TRBV5-8	NA	TRBJ1-2	NA	CASSLWREADGYTF	TGTGCCAGCAGCTTGTGGAGAGAGGCCGATGGCTACACCTTC
TRBV6-1	NA	TRBJ2-7	NA	CASSESRYEQYF	TGTGCCAGCAGTGAATCTCGGTACGAGCAGTACTTC
TRBV5-1	NA	TRBJ1-1	NA	CASSPGGWGKSTEAFF	TGCGCCAGCAGCCCGGGGGGTTGGGGGAAGAGCACTGAAGCTTTCTTT
TRBV7-9	NA	TRBJ2-3	TRBD2	CASSIGLAGVTDTQYF	TGTGCCAGCAGCATAGGACTAGCGGGGGTCACAGATACGCAGTATTTT
TRBV30	NA	TRBJ2-1	NA	CAWALGGATYNEQFF	TGTGCCTGGGCATTAGGGGGGGCAACCTACAATGAGCAGTTCTTC
TRBV4-1	once	TRBJ2-3	NA	CASSQSGRDTQYF	TGCGCCAGCAGCCAATCGGGAAGGGATACGCAGTATTTT
TRBV5-1	few	TRBJ2-3	TRBD2	CASSLDRTSSSTDTQYF	TGCGCCAGCAGCTTGGACCGGACTAGTAGTAGCACAGATACGCAGTATTTT
TRBV2	few	TRBJ1-4	TRBD1	CASSGWTGPLFF	TGTGCCAGCAGTGGATGGACAGGACCGTTGTTTTTT
TRBV5-1	NA	TRBJ1-1	NA	CASRQGPDFSEAFF	TGCGCCAGCAGACAGGGCCCAGATTTCTCTGAAGCTTTCTTT
TRBV5-1	few	TRBJ2-6	NA	CASSLVGDSGANVLTF	TGCGCCAGCAGCTTGGTGGGCGACTCTGGGGCCAACGTCCTGACTTTC
TRBV13	few	TRBJ2-2	NA	CAAKINTGELFF	TGTGCCGCGAAGATCAACACCGGGGAGCTGTTTTTT
TRBV10-2	few	TRBJ2-2	NA	CASQGIWNTGELFF	TGCGCCAGCCAGGGGATATGGAACACCGGGGAGCTGTTTTTT
TRBV20-1	few	TRBJ1-2	NA	CSAGPNYGYTF	TGCAGTGCGGGGCCTAACTATGGCTACACCTTC
TRBV30	NA	TRBJ2-3	NA	CAWSVPTSLGLPDTQYF	TGTGCCTGGAGTGTGCCGACATCCCTCGGCCTCCCAGATACGCAGTATTTT
TRBV2	few	TRBJ2-5	NA	CASSGGETQYF	TGTGCCAGCAGCGGCGGGGAGACCCAGTACTTC
TRBV7-2	NA	TRBJ1-3	TRBD1	CASSLWDRISGNTIYF	TGTGCCAGCAGCTTATGGGACAGGATCTCTGGAAACACCATATATTTT
TRBV4-3	few	TRBJ2-4	NA	CASSRERGGIQYF	TGCGCCAGCAGCCGAGAGAGGGGAGGCATTCAGTACTTC
TRBV15	NA	TRBJ1-2	TRBD1	CATSRDGLRDRGRKGYTF	TGTGCCACCAGCAGAGATGGACTCCGGGACAGGGGGCGAAAGGGCTACACCTTC
TRBV19	NA	TRBJ2-6	NA	CASSSWANVLTF	TGTGCCAGTAGTTCGTGGGCCAACGTCCTGACTTTC
TRBV4-3	few	TRBJ2-1	NA	CASRGAGGILFF	TGCGCCTCACGGGGAGCCGGCGGCATATTATTCTTC
TRBV6-5	few	TRBJ1-5	NA	CASRSSTGERPQHF	TGTGCCAGCAGAAGTAGCACCGGGGAAAGGCCCCAGCATTTT
TRBV6-6	NA	TRBJ1-1	NA	CASSAYPEAFF	TGTGCCAGCAGTGCCTACCCTGAAGCTTTCTTT
TRBV6-4	many	TRBJ2-6	TRBD1	CASSDTGGSGANVLTF	TGTGCCAGCAGTGACACAGGGGGCTCTGGGGCCAACGTCCTGACTTTC
TRBV9	NA	TRBJ2-5	TRBD2	CASSVGGAGLAGEQETQYF	TGTGCCAGCAGCGTAGGTGGGGCCGGTCTAGCGGGAGAACAAGAGACCCAGTACTTC
TRBV9	few	TRBJ1-1	NA	CASSVAPDTEAFF	TGTGCCAGCAGCGTAGCTCCTGACACTGAAGCTTTCTTT
TRBV29-1	NA	TRBJ2-3	NA	CSVDPQQDTQYF	TGCAGCGTTGACCCCCAACAAGATACGCAGTATTTT
TRBV5-6	NA	TRBJ1-2	NA	CASSFPGELYGYTF	TGTGCCAGCAGCTTCCCAGGGGAGCTCTATGGCTACACCTTC
TRBV4-1	few	TRBJ1-2	NA	CASSQDSSGNYGYTF	TGCGCCAGCAGCCAAGATTCTTCCGGGAACTATGGCTACACCTTC
TRBV19	few	TRBJ1-2	NA	CASTPGGYGYTF	TGTGCCAGTACCCCGGGCGGGTATGGCTACACCTTC
TRBV6-1	few	TRBJ2-3	TRBD1	CASSRDRVTDTQYF	TGTGCCAGCAGTCGGGACAGGGTGACAGATACGCAGTATTTT
TRBV15	few	TRBJ2-7	TRBD2	CATSPPRGGKVPYYEQYF	TGTGCCACCAGCCCACCCCGGGGAGGGAAAGTTCCCTACTACGAGCAGTACTTC
TRBV15	NA	TRBJ1-2	TRBD1	CATSRWKYRDRAGGYTF	TGTGCCACCAGCAGATGGAAGTACCGGGACAGGGCGGGTGGCTACACCTTC
TRBV19	NA	TRBJ2-1	TRBD1	CASSSRDRGGNEQFF	TGTGCCAGTAGCTCCCGGGACAGGGGTGGAAATGAGCAGTTCTTC
TRBV10-2	NA	TRBJ2-3	NA	CASSLTTDTQYF	TGCGCCAGCAGCCTGACTACAGATACGCAGTATTTT
TRBV4-1	NA	TRBJ2-2	TRBD1	CASSQDGQTGGVELFF	TGCGCCAGCAGCCAAGATGGACAGACAGGGGGCGTGGAGCTGTTTTTT
TRBV30	few	TRBJ2-4	NA	CAFDRAKNIQYF	TGTGCATTTGACAGAGCCAAAAACATTCAGTACTTC
TRBV6-5	few	TRBJ1-3	NA	CASSPRDLRNTIYF	TGTGCCAGCAGCCCGAGGGACTTAAGAAACACCATATATTTT
TRBV9	NA	TRBJ2-1	TRBD2	CASSVRTSGGQNEQFF	TGTGCCAGCAGCGTCCGGACTAGCGGGGGCCAGAATGAGCAGTTCTTC
TRBV5-1	NA	TRBJ2-7	NA	CASSPGGTGLYEQYF	TGCGCCAGCAGCCCTGGGGGGACTGGCCTCTACGAGCAGTACTTC
TRBV2	few	TRBJ1-2	NA	CASSESWAAVYGGYTF	TGTGCCAGCAGTGAATCTTGGGCCGCCGTTTACGGTGGCTACACCTTC